The 29 T cell receptor beta chains below all came from one sample that was sequenced in a study of T cell responses to AZD1222 COVID-19 vaccine. Clones were sequenced by immunoSEQ multiplex PCR, and TCRdb holds only the in-frame ones, with some missing. Of 200,000 to 250,000 clones in the sample, 94% were seen once. Source: peripheral blood, taken 28 days after the second dose of the MenACWY control vaccine. The source of these receptors is an adult who received the MenACWY meningococcal vaccine as a control.

The rearrangement joins TRBV5-8 to TRBJ1-2, with D possibly being TRBD1 (6 bases). V gave up 0 bases and J gave up 2 bases, with 11 bases separating them. The CDR3 extends over 15 amino acids. Germline V lookup: CDR1 SGHTS, CDR2 YDEGEE. The CDR3 DNA is TGTGCCAGCAGCTTGGGGGGGGCCGGGAACTATGGCTACACCTTC. Its translation: CASSLGGAGNYGYTF.

The chain links TRBV5-1 to TRBJ1-4, with 8 bases lining up with TRBD1. V was pared by 0 bases and J by 6 bases, with 7 bases of the junction left unmatched. The CDR3 totals 16 residues. CDR1 and CDR2 (germline): SGHRS, YFSETQ. The CDR3 here is CASSLGQTRGHEKLFF. For the CDR3, the DNA is TGCGCCAGCAGCTTGGGACAGACCAGGGGGCATGAAAAACTGTTTTTT.

The chain links TRBV9 to TRBJ2-7, with 10 bases lining up with TRBD1. The CDR3 consists of 14 residues. Losses at the gene ends were 2 bases for V and 3 bases for J; bases not matched to a gene: 2. Germline lookup yields CDR1 SGDLS and CDR2 YYNGEE. The CDR3 here is CASSVGTGDYEQYF. As DNA, the CDR3 is TGTGCCAGCAGCGTTGGGACAGGGGACTACGAGCAGTACTTC.

The V call is TRBV6-2 or TRBV6-3, the J call TRBJ1-5, with a possible D match to TRBD1 (5 bases). The germline V gene has CDR1 MNHEY and CDR2 SVGEGT. CDR3 length: 17 amino acids. The V end lost 0 bases, the J end lost 8 bases, and 20 bases lay between the germline ends. In DNA form, the CDR3 reads TGTGCCAGCAGTTACTCGAAACGAGGGACGAGACGGGAGCCCCAGCATTTT. Its translation: CASSYSKRGTRREPQHF.

The V gene is TRBV19, the J gene TRBJ2-1, with D possibly TRBD2 on 5 matching bases. The germline V gene encodes CDR1 LNHDA and CDR2 SQIVND (reference sequence). V was cut by 8 bases and J by 7 bases, with 15 bases left in between. This CDR3 contains 13 residues. The CDR3 bases are TGTGCCAGTGGGAGTAGTTCGAGTAATGAGCAGTTCTTC. Its protein product is CASGSSSSNEQFF. Full variable domain (rest looked up from reference TRBV19 and TRBJ2-1): DGGITQSPKYLFRKEGQNVTLSCEQNLNHDAMYWYRQDPGQGLRLIYYSQIVNDFQKGDIAEGYSVSREKKESFPLTVTSAQKNPTAFYLCASGSSSSNEQFFGPGTRLTVL.

The genes are TRBV27 and TRBJ2-7, with TRBD2 identical over 10 bases. V trimming: 1 base; J trimming: 4 bases; junction bases outside the gene matches: 7. CDR1 and CDR2 (germline): MNHEY, SMNVEV (reference sequence). The CDR3 loop spans 16 amino acids. The DNA of the CDR3 is TGTGCCAGCAGTTTATTGGCTAGCGGGAGAAGATACGAGCAGTACTTC. Translating it yields CASSLLASGRRYEQYF.

The chain carries TRBV6-5 and TRBJ2-3; 7 nucleotides align to TRBD1. Germline V lookup: CDR1 MNHEY, CDR2 SVGAGI. V lost 6 bases to trimming and J lost 4 bases; unmatched junction nucleotides: 7. This CDR3 spans 14 amino acids. The CDR3 region is CASSKGARPDTQYF. As DNA, the CDR3 is TGTGCCAGCAGCAAGGGGGCTCGGCCAGATACGCAGTATTTT.

V gene TRBV6-6 combines with J gene TRBJ2-1, with 10 bases lining up with TRBD2. This CDR3 has 16 residues. CDR1 and CDR2 from the germline V gene are MNHNY and SVGAGI (reference sequence). Unmatched junction bases numbered 10, after V lost 6 bases and J lost 5 bases. The CDR3 spells CASRRSTAGGHNEQFF. The CDR3 DNA reads TGTGCCAGCAGACGATCCACAGCGGGAGGGCACAATGAGCAGTTCTTC.

In this sample, this clone turned up once. The CDR3 protein is CASSRWNEQFF. The CDR3 coding sequence is TGTGCCAGCAGCCGCTGGAATGAGCAGTTCTTC. This chain connects TRBV3-1 (or the pseudogene TRBV3-2) to TRBJ2-1; no definite D call. V was cut by 4 bases and J by 7 bases, with 5 bases left in between. This CDR3 region has 11 residues. Germline V gene sequence: CDR1 LGHDT, CDR2 YNNKEL (reference sequence).

V usage is TRBV5-1 and J usage is TRBJ1-1, with unresolved D. The CDR3 is 12 residues long. Germline loops: CDR1 SGHRS, CDR2 YFSETQ. V lost 6 bases, J lost 1 base, and 7 bases lay in between. The CDR3 spells CASNGQNTEAFF. The DNA for the CDR3 is TGCGCCAGCAACGGTCAGAACACTGAAGCTTTCTTT.

The chain has TRBV19 and TRBJ1-3, with D uncertain. Germline assignment: CDR1 LNHDA and CDR2 SQIVND (reference sequence). The V and J ends lost 7 bases and 0 bases respectively, with 4 bases between them. CDR3 length equals 12 residues. This chain's CDR3 is CASKDSGNTIYF. CDR3 coding DNA: TGTGCCAGTAAGGACTCTGGAAACACCATATATTTT.

Worth noting for this clone: The same CDR3 can be traced to other DNA sequences in this sample. The chain recombines TRBV30 with TRBJ1-3; no definite D call. Per germline, CDR1 GTSNPN and CDR2 SVGIG (reference sequence). The V and J ends lost 0 bases and 4 bases respectively, with 4 bases between them. CDR3 length: 12 residues. The CDR3 is CAWSVLGNTIYF. The CDR3 coding sequence is TGTGCCTGGAGTGTACTAGGAAACACCATATATTTT.

The chain uses TRBV11-2 and TRBJ2-2, with D possibly matching TRBD2 (5 bases). CDR1 SGHAT and CDR2 FQNNGV come from the germline V gene. The CDR3 is 15 amino acids. The V end lost 4 bases, the J end lost 0 bases, and 9 bases lay between the germline ends. This CDR3 is CASSSRLTNTGELFF. Written as DNA, the CDR3 is TGTGCCAGCAGCTCCAGACTAACGAACACCGGGGAGCTGTTTTTT.

This rearrangement joins TRBV4-3 to TRBJ2-5; 9 bases are shared with TRBD1. V trimming: 1 base; J trimming: 4 bases; junction bases outside the gene matches: 1. Germline assignment: CDR1 LGHNA and CDR2 YSLEER. The CDR3 totals 14 residues. Written as DNA, the CDR3 is TGCGCCAGCAGCCAAGGACAGGGGGGAGAGACCCAGTACTTC. It yields the protein CASSQGQGGETQYF.

Here the CDR3 DNA reads TGTGCCAGCAGCTTAGGAGGGACTAGCGGGAGGGCCGAGCAGTACTTC. Protein sequence: CASSLGGTSGRAEQYF. The V call is TRBV7-2, the J call TRBJ2-7, with TRBD2 matching 16 bases. V was pared by 1 base and J by 6 bases, with 3 bases of the junction left unmatched. There are 16 residues in the CDR3. Germline CDR1 SGHTA, CDR2 FQGNSA.

The chain recombines TRBV6-4 with TRBJ1-5, with 12 bases fitting TRBD1. Per germline, CDR1 MRHNA and CDR2 SNTAGT. J lost 8 bases, V lost 6 bases, and 14 bases had no gene match. The CDR3 length is 17 residues. The CDR3 spells CASSETRDRGRGEPQHF. Written as DNA, the CDR3 is TGTGCCAGCAGCGAGACCCGGGACAGGGGGCGCGGGGAGCCCCAGCATTTT.

The rearrangement links TRBV2 to TRBJ1-5, with D uncertain. V was trimmed by 10 bases and J by 3 bases, leaving 1 base between them. The germline V gene encodes CDR1 SNHLY and CDR2 FYNNEI. There are 9 residues in the CDR3. CDR3 loop: CATNQPQHF. In nucleotides, the CDR3 is TGTGCCACCAATCAGCCCCAGCATTTT.

The V call is TRBV19, the J call TRBJ1-5, with D hard to call. This CDR3 has 14 residues. Germline V gene lookup returns CDR1 LNHDA and CDR2 SQIVND (reference sequence). Deletions cut 6 bases from V and 2 bases from J, with 11 bases between. The CDR3: CASRPMGGNQPQHF. CDR3 DNA sequence: TGTGCCAGTAGACCAATGGGAGGCAATCAGCCCCAGCATTTT. The entire variable domain, with the rest obtained from reference TRBV19 and TRBJ1-5, is as follows: DGGITQSPKYLFRKEGQNVTLSCEQNLNHDAMYWYRQDPGQGLRLIYYSQIVNDFQKGDIAEGYSVSREKKESFPLTVTSAQKNPTAFYLCASRPMGGNQPQHFGDGTRLSIL.

As to this clone: Within the sample, other DNA sequences also encode this same CDR3. The genes are TRBV9 and TRBJ1-1; possible D gene TRBD1, 6 bases. The CDR3 length is 14 residues. V was shortened by 4 bases and J by 1 base, with 11 bases between the two germline ends. Looked up from germline, CDR1 is SGDLS and CDR2 is YYNGEE. For the CDR3, the DNA is TGTGCCAGCAGCCCTCGGACAGCGAACACTGAAGCTTTCTTT. It codes for CASSPRTANTEAFF.

The chain uses TRBV19 and TRBJ2-3; D is possibly TRBD2 (6 bases). CDR1 is LNHDA, CDR2 SQIVND, per germline (reference sequence). The CDR3 runs to 15 residues. The V end was cut by 5 bases, the J end by 2 bases, with 14 bases between. The CDR3 DNA follows: TGTGCCAGTAGTTCACCTAGGGGACTCACAGATACGCAGTATTTT. Protein sequence: CASSSPRGLTDTQYF.

This chain links TRBV19 with TRBJ2-2; 11 bases are a match to TRBD1. After removal of 6 bases from V and 6 bases from J, the junction contained 3 bases not matched to a gene. The CDR3 contains 14 residues. The V gene's germline CDR1 is LNHDA and CDR2 SQIVND (reference sequence). CDR3 DNA sequence: TGTGCCAGTAGGGGACAGGGGGGGTCCGGGGAGCTGTTTTTT. It yields the protein CASRGQGGSGELFF.

The J gene is TRBJ1-4, the V gene TRBV6-1, with D tentatively TRBD1 (5 bases). This CDR3 is 14 amino acids long. The V and J ends lost 3 bases and 8 bases respectively, with 13 bases between them. The germline gives CDR1 MNHNS, CDR2 SASEGT. The chain's CDR3 is CASSETRAGEKLFF. The CDR3 nucleotides read TGTGCCAGCAGTGAGACCAGGGCTGGGGAAAAACTGTTTTTT.

The chain uses TRBV29-1 and TRBJ2-1; maybe TRBD1 (5 bases). The CDR3 is 15 residues long. Looked up from germline, CDR1 is SQVTM and CDR2 is ANQGSEA. Trimming removed 4 bases at V and 3 bases at J, with 16 bases between. CDR3 sequence: CSVVGATRSYNEQFF. The CDR3, as DNA: TGCAGCGTTGTTGGGGCAACTCGAAGCTACAATGAGCAGTTCTTC.

About this clone itself: The sample has other DNA sequences that encode this CDR3 too. The rearrangement joins TRBV9 to TRBJ1-2; TRBD1 aligns across 11 bases. The ends lost 3 bases at V and 8 bases at J; junction bases unmatched: 6. Germline CDR1 is SGDLS and CDR2 is YYNGEE. This CDR3 contains 14 residues. DNA of the CDR3: TGTGCCAGCAGCGCCGGACAGGGGGCGCGGGGCTACACCTTC. Protein: CASSAGQGARGYTF.

The DNA for the CDR3 is TGTGCCAGCAGTTTGGGCCGGGGGACCGAGCAGTTCTTC. This gives the protein CASSLGRGTEQFF. This sequence joins TRBV12-3 or TRBV12-4 and TRBJ2-1; a possible D gene is TRBD2 (6 bases). CDR3 length equals 13 residues. Deletions cut 3 bases from V and 10 bases from J, with 13 bases between.

The gene calls are TRBV7-3 and TRBJ2-3, with TRBD1 matching over 12 bases. Germline V CDR1 and CDR2: SGHTA, FQGTGA. J was trimmed by 4 bases and V by 3 bases; bases with no gene match: 8. The CDR3 extends over 17 amino acids. The DNA of the CDR3 is TGTGCCAGCAGCTTTTACCCCGGGACAGGGGGCGCAGATACGCAGTATTTT. Translation: CASSFYPGTGGADTQYF.

The table lists this clone with a few counts. V usage is TRBV5-4 and J usage is TRBJ1-4; D remains ambiguous. V gave up 0 bases and J gave up 6 bases, with 9 bases separating them. The CDR3 consists of 14 residues. Germline V gene data show CDR1 as SGHNT and CDR2 as YYREEE (reference sequence). CDR3 protein: CASSLGPADEKLFF. In DNA form, the CDR3 reads TGTGCCAGCAGCTTGGGGCCAGCGGATGAAAAACTGTTTTTT. Looking up the rest from reference TRBV5-4 and TRBJ1-4 gives the full variable domain: ETGVTQSPTHLIKTRGQQVTLRCSSQSGHNTVSWYQQALGQGPQFIFQYYREEENGRGNFPPRFSGLQFPNYSSELNVNALELDDSALYLCASSLGPADEKLFFGSGTQLSVL.

The V and J genes are TRBV27 and TRBJ1-1; 9 bases align to TRBD1. V shed 5 bases and J 1 base; nucleotides not matched to a gene: 2. The length of the CDR3 is 14 residues. Germline assignment: CDR1 MNHEY and CDR2 SMNVEV (reference sequence). CDR3 residues: CASSRGQGNTEAFF. Here the CDR3 DNA reads TGTGCCAGCAGTCGGGGACAGGGGAACACTGAAGCTTTCTTT.

V is TRBV27 and J is TRBJ2-2, with D perhaps TRBD1 or TRBD2 (5 bases each). Germline assignment: CDR1 MNHEY and CDR2 SMNVEV (reference sequence). V lost 2 bases, J lost 0 bases, and 10 bases lay in between. The CDR3 has 16 residues. The CDR3, as DNA: TGTGCCAGCAGTTTACGGGGCACCGCGAACACCGGGGAGCTGTTTTTT. Its translation is CASSLRGTANTGELFF.